One and the same sample provided the 29 T cell receptor beta chains below, sequenced in a study of T cells in Graves' hyperthyroidism and ophthalmopathy. Researchers amplified the TCR beta CDR3 regions from RNA transcripts. When the TCR CDR3 underwent first-round RT-PCR, the HTBI primer set was used. TCRdb redid the calling of the multiplex PCR reads with MiXCR, one entry per CDR3 protein. The sample contains around 360,000 distinct CDR3 sequences, about 16% of which appear only once. Sequenced input: blood. These receptors were taken from a woman aged 55-69 years with Graves' ophthalmopathy.

Only a few counts were recorded for this clonotype. The chain uses TRBV19 and TRBJ2-2; 8 bases match TRBD1. V was pared by 6 bases and J by 3 bases, with 6 bases of the junction left unmatched. CDR3 length: 15 residues. Germline V lookup: CDR1 LNHDA, CDR2 SQIVND (reference sequence). CDR3 DNA: TGTGCCAGTAGCCCGGGACAGGACCACACCGGGGAGCTGTTTTTT. Protein: CASSPGQDHTGELFF.

This clonotype was counted ten times or more. The CDR3 DNA reads as TGTGCCAGCAGCCTGAGACTAGCGGAGAACACCGGGGAGCTGTTTTTT. Protein sequence: CASSLRLAENTGELFF. The chain combines TRBV7-9 with TRBJ2-2, with 9 bases lining up with TRBD2. From germline, CDR1 is SEHNR and CDR2 FQNEAQ (reference sequence). Unmatched junction bases numbered 5, after V lost 5 bases and J lost 1 base. This CDR3 has 16 residues.

This clonotype showed up just a few times. The gene calls are TRBV20-1 and TRBJ2-5; 10 nucleotides agree with TRBD2. With 0 bases clipped from V and 4 bases from J, the junction kept 8 bases outside the gene matches. Germline-derived CDR1 and CDR2 are DFQATT and SNEGSKA (reference sequence). The length of the CDR3 is 16 residues. The CDR3 region is CSARDQLAGDLETQYF. In DNA form, the CDR3 reads TGCAGTGCTAGAGATCAGCTAGCGGGAGACTTAGAGACCCAGTACTTC.

This clonotype has just a few counts. The CDR3 DNA reads TGCAGCGTTGAGGGGGCTGACGAGCAGTACTTC. As protein: CSVEGADEQYF. J is TRBJ2-7 and V is TRBV29-1, with a possible D match to TRBD1 (6 bases). The CDR3 sequence is 11 residues long. V was shortened by 3 bases and J by 5 bases, with 8 bases between the two germline ends. The germline V gene has CDR1 SQVTM and CDR2 ANQGSEA.

Points on this clonotype: This may be a read error, as it is one base from a much larger clone. This chain joins TRBV2 and TRBJ1-4; D uncertain. Germline CDR1 and CDR2: SNHLY and FYNNEI. V shed 3 bases and J shed 14 bases, with 7 bases lying between them. The length of the CDR3 is 10 residues. The CDR3 DNA sequence: TGTGCCAGCAGTGATGGAAACCTGTTTTTT. The encoded protein is CASSDGNLFF.

This clonotype was seen many times. The chain carries TRBV5-1 and TRBJ2-2; D gene ambiguous. Germline V gene lookup returns CDR1 SGHRS and CDR2 YFSETQ. This CDR3 comprises 13 residues. The V and J ends lost 3 bases and 6 bases respectively, with 9 bases between them. The DNA of the CDR3 is TGCGCCAGCAGCTCCGTCCCTCCCGGGGAGCTGTTTTTT. It is translated as CASSSVPPGELFF. The whole variable domain, filled in from reference TRBV5-1 and TRBJ2-2, reads KAGVTQTPRYLIKTRGQQVTLSCSPISGHRSVSWYQQTPGQGLQFLFEYFSETQRNKGNFPGRFSGRQFSNSRSEMNVSTLELGDSALYLCASSSVPPGELFFGEGSRLTVL.

This clonotype has ten or more counts. The V call is TRBV10-3, the J call TRBJ2-3; no clear D. Trimming left V 3 bases short and J 1 base short, with 8 bases between. The CDR3 has 14 amino acids. CDR1 ENHRY and CDR2 SYGVKD come from the germline V gene. CDR3 region: CAISDADGTDTQYF. CDR3 DNA sequence: TGTGCCATCAGTGATGCAGACGGCACAGATACGCAGTATTTT.

This clonotype was detected only a few times. The chain is built from TRBV5-1 and TRBJ1-6; tentatively, D is TRBD1 (5 bases). The CDR3 spans 15 residues. Germline values: CDR1 SGHRS, CDR2 YFSETQ. Trimming removed 3 bases at V and 9 bases at J, with 16 bases between. The CDR3 loop reads CASSSGTITRSPLHF. The CDR3, as DNA: TGCGCCAGCAGCTCCGGGACCATAACCCGTTCACCCCTCCACTTT.

Notes on this clonotype: A read error may be the cause here, since a much bigger clone is one base away. This sequence joins TRBV7-2 and TRBJ1-5, with a possible D match to TRBD1 (5 bases). This CDR3 spans 14 amino acids. From germline, CDR1 is SGHTA and CDR2 FQGNSA. CDR3 nucleotides: TGTGACAGCAGTCCAGGGAGGAACAATCAGCCCCAGCATTTT. Its translation is CDSSPGRNNQPQHF.

This clonotype was observed many times. V usage is TRBV19 and J usage is TRBJ2-5; 9 positions match TRBD1. The V gene's germline CDR1 is LNHDA and CDR2 SQIVND (reference sequence). CDR3 size: 12 residues. The J segment lost 4 bases and the V segment lost 11 bases, leaving 5 bases of the junction unmatched. The DNA of the CDR3 is TGTGCCTCGAGACAGGGGGGAGAGACCCAGTACTTC. Its protein product is CASRQGGETQYF. Filled out from reference TRBV19 and TRBJ2-5, the complete variable domain reads DGGITQSPKYLFRKEGQNVTLSCEQNLNHDAMYWYRQDPGQGLRLIYYSQIVNDFQKGDIAEGYSVSREKKESFPLTVTSAQKNPTAFYLCASRQGGETQYFGPGTRLLVL.

As regards this clonotype: Just one base apart from a much larger clone, this may be a read error. The V gene is TRBV30, the J gene TRBJ2-7, with TRBD2 matching over 13 bases. V was clipped by 4 bases and J by 7 bases; unmatched bases: 13. The germline gives CDR1 GTSNPN, CDR2 SVGIG (reference sequence). The CDR3 covers 16 residues. CDR3 in DNA: TGTGCCTGGAAAGGGACTAGCGGGATTCAAGGTGGAGAGCAGTACTTC. It codes for CAWKGTSGIQGGEQYF.

This clonotype has a handful of counts. The junction does not match germline at one end; this may be a read error. The V gene is TRBV20-1, the J gene TRBJ2-4, with D perhaps given as TRBD1 or TRBD2 (5 bases each). The CDR3 has 14 amino acids. The germline V gene encodes CDR1 DFQATT and CDR2 SNEGSKA (reference sequence). CDR3 in amino acids: CSAREGDGKNIQYF. CDR3 nucleotide sequence: TGCAGTGCAAGAGAAGGGGACGGCAAAAACATTCAGTACTTC.

This clonotype was counted many times. The chain links TRBV15 to TRBJ2-1; 9 nucleotides align to TRBD2. Trimming at V came to 3 bases and at J to 4 bases, leaving 4 bases not matched to a gene. This CDR3 is 15 amino acids long. Germline V gene data show CDR1 as LNHNV and CDR2 as YYDKDF (reference sequence). The CDR3 spells CATSSRTSEYNEQFF. CDR3 coding DNA: TGTGCCACCAGCAGTAGGACTAGCGAATACAATGAGCAGTTCTTC.

This clonotype has a handful of counts. V usage is TRBV9 and J usage is TRBJ2-5, with 13 bases matching TRBD2. This CDR3 is built from 16 residues. The germline V gene encodes CDR1 SGDLS and CDR2 YYNGEE. The junction had 4 bases not matched to a gene; V was cut back by 0 bases and J by 5 bases. This CDR3 is CASSVELAGGWETQYF. As DNA, the CDR3 is TGTGCCAGCAGCGTAGAACTAGCGGGAGGGTGGGAGACCCAGTACTTC.

The chain is built from TRBV29-1 and TRBJ2-7; possible D gene TRBD2, 5 bases. The V gene's germline CDR1 is SQVTM and CDR2 ANQGSEA. V was shortened by 0 bases and J by 5 bases, with 14 bases between the two germline ends. The CDR3 contains 14 residues. The CDR3 DNA is TGCAGCGTTGAAGATCTCTCCGGGGTCAACGAGCAGTACTTC. Translating gives CSVEDLSGVNEQYF.

About this clonotype: Being one base from a much bigger clone, this may be a read error. The chain joins TRBV5-5 to TRBJ1-1; a possible D gene is TRBD1 (6 bases). This CDR3 is 15 amino acids long. The V end was cut by 1 base, the J end by 1 base, with 11 bases between. Germline V gene sequence: CDR1 SGHKS, CDR2 YYEKEE (reference sequence). The CDR3 protein is CASSLSGGSNTEAFF. DNA of the CDR3: TGTGCCAGCAGCTTGTCGGGGGGCTCGAACACTGAAGCTTTCTTT.

The V call is TRBV6-1, the J call TRBJ2-5; D gene ambiguous. Trimming removed 1 base at V and 4 bases at J, with 7 bases between. This CDR3 comprises 13 residues. The germline V gene encodes CDR1 MNHNS and CDR2 SASEGT. The CDR3 region is CASSEVNSETQYF. CDR3 nucleotides: TGTGCCAGCAGTGAAGTTAATTCAGAGACCCAGTACTTC.

This clonotype has ten or more counts. The V call is TRBV28, the J call TRBJ1-5, with 7 bases fitting TRBD1. Germline CDR1 MDHEN, CDR2 SYDVKM. Losses at the gene ends were 10 bases for V and 3 bases for J; bases not matched to a gene: 3. CDR3 length equals 12 residues. The CDR3 loop is CATDRDNQPQHF. The CDR3 region has the DNA TGTGCCACCGACAGGGACAATCAGCCCCAGCATTTT.

Only a few counts were recorded for this clonotype. The CDR3 DNA reads as TGTGCCAGTAGGACCGGGACTAAGGACGGGGAGCTGTTTTTT. This sequence encodes CASRTGTKDGELFF. The rearrangement links TRBV19 to TRBJ2-2; 7 bases line up with TRBD2. V lost 6 bases to trimming and J lost 7 bases; unmatched junction nucleotides: 8. The germline gives CDR1 LNHDA, CDR2 SQIVND (reference sequence). This CDR3 is built from 14 residues. Full variable domain (rest looked up from reference TRBV19 and TRBJ2-2): DGGITQSPKYLFRKEGQNVTLSCEQNLNHDAMYWYRQDPGQGLRLIYYSQIVNDFQKGDIAEGYSVSREKKESFPLTVTSAQKNPTAFYLCASRTGTKDGELFFGEGSRLTVL.

This clonotype showed up many times. The gene calls are TRBV27 and TRBJ2-7; 8 bases map to TRBD2. V was clipped by 1 base and J by 3 bases; unmatched bases: 5. The germline V gene encodes CDR1 MNHEY and CDR2 SMNVEV (reference sequence). The CDR3 is 15 amino acids. DNA for the CDR3: TGTGCCAGCAGTTTATTTCCAGCGGGAGTCTACGAGCAGTACTTC. This codes for CASSLFPAGVYEQYF.

This clonotype was recorded at least ten times. This chain joins TRBV7-2 and TRBJ1-5; perhaps TRBD1 as D (6 bases). This CDR3 contains 15 residues. Germline-derived CDR1 and CDR2 are SGHTA and FQGNSA. Trimming shortened V by 2 bases and J by 1 base, and 9 bases separated the two germline ends. CDR3 loop: CASSLLGGSNQPQHF. CDR3 in DNA: TGTGCCAGCAGCTTACTAGGGGGGAGCAATCAGCCCCAGCATTTT.

At least ten counts were recorded for this clonotype. This chain uses TRBV30 with TRBJ2-4, with D perhaps matching TRBD1 (6 bases). The V gene lost 2 bases and the J gene lost 9 bases, with 14 bases spanning the gap. The germline V gene encodes CDR1 GTSNPN and CDR2 SVGIG (reference sequence). The CDR3 loop spans 13 amino acids. CDR3: CAWSPKGVAIQYF. CDR3 bases: TGTGCCTGGAGTCCGAAGGGGGTTGCCATTCAGTACTTC.

This clonotype was counted ten times or more. The rearrangement uses TRBV3-1 and TRBJ1-3; D remains unclear. V shed 2 bases and J shed 4 bases, with 9 bases lying between them. The germline V gene encodes CDR1 LGHDT and CDR2 YNNKEL (reference sequence). The CDR3 runs 14 residues. The CDR3 sequence is CASSQPPPGNTIYF. The CDR3 coding sequence is TGTGCCAGCAGCCAACCCCCCCCCGGAAACACCATATATTTT.

This clonotype has only a few counts. V gene TRBV24-1 combines with J gene TRBJ2-2; D gene unclear. The CDR3 is 13 amino acids. V was clipped by 10 bases and J by 2 bases, with 10 bases between them. Germline V lookup: CDR1 KGHDR, CDR2 SFDVKD. The CDR3 here is CATTDPNTGELFF. CDR3 DNA: TGTGCCACTACGGACCCCAACACCGGGGAGCTGTTTTTT.

The chain combines TRBV9 with TRBJ2-1, with 7 bases aligning to TRBD2. The CDR3 totals 13 residues. Per germline, CDR1 SGDLS and CDR2 YYNGEE. With V trimmed by 1 base and J by 5 bases, 0 bases remained unmatched. CDR3 nucleotides: TGTGCCAGCAGCGTACTAGCGGACAATGAGCAGTTCTTC. The encoded protein is CASSVLADNEQFF.

This clonotype was seen at least ten times. The rearrangement links TRBV7-8 to TRBJ2-1; D uncertain. The V end was cut by 3 bases, the J end by 3 bases, with 6 bases between. Germline V gene data show CDR1 as SGHVS and CDR2 as FQNEAQ. This CDR3 spans 13 amino acids. The CDR3 loop is CASSLVYYNEQFF. The CDR3 DNA is TGTGCCAGCAGCTTGGTCTACTACAATGAGCAGTTCTTC.

The rearrangement uses TRBV15 and TRBJ2-7, with TRBD1 matching over 9 bases. The CDR3 loop spans 15 amino acids. Germline values: CDR1 LNHNV, CDR2 YYDKDF (reference sequence). The trim removed 6 bases at V and 3 bases at J, leaving 9 bases unmatched. The DNA for the CDR3 is TGTGCCACCAGTCTGGGACAGGGAAGGCACTACGAGCAGTACTTC. It codes for CATSLGQGRHYEQYF. Full variable domain (remainder filled in from reference TRBV15 and TRBJ2-7): DAMVIQNPRYQVTQFGKPVTLSCSQTLNHNVMYWYQQKSSQAPKLLFHYYDKDFNNEADTPDNFQSRRPNTSFCFLDIRSPGLGDTAMYLCATSLGQGRHYEQYFGPGTRLTVT.

This clonotype was found a few times. V usage is TRBV19 and J usage is TRBJ1-4; 7 positions agree with TRBD1. V shed 7 bases and J 6 bases; nucleotides not matched to a gene: 5. The CDR3 runs to 13 residues. The germline V gene has CDR1 LNHDA and CDR2 SQIVND (reference sequence). Here the CDR3 reads CASTGQLDEKLFF. DNA for the CDR3: TGTGCCAGTACGGGACAGTTAGATGAAAAACTGTTTTTT.

The table lists this clonotype with many counts. The chain uses TRBV7-3 and TRBJ2-7; 10 positions agree with TRBD1. The CDR3 has 14 amino acids. Germline V gene data show CDR1 as SGHTA and CDR2 as FQGTGA. V lost 5 bases to trimming and J lost 6 bases; unmatched junction nucleotides: 7. CDR3 coding DNA: TGTGCCAGCAGCCCAAGCGGGACAGGGGCCGAGCAGTACTTC. This sequence encodes CASSPSGTGAEQYF. Full variable domain (rest looked up from reference TRBV7-3 and TRBJ2-7): GAGVSQTPSNKVTEKGKYVELRCDPISGHTALYWYRQSLGQGPEFLIYFQGTGAADDSGLPNDRFFAVRPEGSVSTLKIQRTERGDSAVYLCASSPSGTGAEQYFGPGTRLTVT.